This TCR beta chain was profiled in a study of T cell changes during pregnancy in multiple sclerosis. The method was immunoSEQ multiplex PCR; TCRdb's version includes in-frame clones alone and lacks a portion of them. The sample has about 23,000 clones, roughly 90% seen once. CDR1 SSHAT and CDR2 FNYEAQ come from the germline V gene (reference sequence). This CDR3 comprises 19 residues. J gave up 0 bases and V 1 base, and 8 bases lay outside the gene matches. This TCR was recovered from a female donor with multiple sclerosis, enrolled in a pregnancy study. The V and J genes are TRBV7-7 and TRBJ2-1, with 11 positions matching TRBD2. This sample comprised CD8+ T cells from peripheral blood mononuclear cells, obtained after pregnancy. In nucleotides, the CDR3 is TGTGCCAGCAGCTTAGTCGGGCTAGCGGGAGGCCTCTCCTACAATGAGCAGTTCTTC. This encodes CASSLVGLAGGLSYNEQFF.